One sample yielded the 23 T cell receptor beta chains listed below, sequenced in a study of T-cell memory formation after mild COVID-19 (dated by TCRdb to the early 2020s). Libraries were prepared through 5' RACE. The sequencer was an Illumina NovaSeq 6000. The public sequencing data were trimmed at Q25 with fastp and processed into clonotypes with MiXCR by TCRdb, which kept only in-frame beta chains. CDR3 protein duplicates are merged, each entry listing the most common genes and DNA. The sample table shows approximately 150,000 distinct CDR3 sequences, and approximately 15% are seen once. 13% to 15% of the sample is in the top ten clones. The specimen sequenced was PBMCs or a T cell subset sorted from them (not recorded which). The receptors derive from an adult woman who had mild COVID-19 (a few samples of this study predate the infection). The sample titles of this study are shuffled in the database, so cell type and time point are left out; the donor was told from shared clones.

This clonotype was observed a handful of times. The rearrangement uses TRBV29-1 and TRBJ2-7; D is undetermined. Germline assignment: CDR1 SQVTM and CDR2 ANQGSEA. The CDR3 consists of 13 residues. Trimming stripped 4 bases from V and 0 bases from J, with 10 bases between. The CDR3 coding sequence is TGCAGCGTTGTTAACAGAGCCTCCTACGAGCAGTACTTC. Translating it yields CSVVNRASYEQYF.

The chain links TRBV5-1 to TRBJ1-2; 7 nucleotides agree with TRBD1. Germline V lookup: CDR1 SGHRS, CDR2 YFSETQ. V lost 6 bases to trimming and J lost 3 bases; unmatched junction nucleotides: 8. The CDR3 is 14 amino acids. CDR3 protein: CASNLGQGDYGYTF. CDR3 bases: TGCGCCAGCAATTTGGGTCAGGGGGACTATGGCTACACCTTC.

There are many counts of this clonotype. The V and J genes are TRBV12-3 or TRBV12-4 and TRBJ2-7, with 10 bases fitting TRBD1. This CDR3 comprises 14 residues. The V segment lost 3 bases and the J segment 2 bases; nucleotides outside the gene matches: 1. The CDR3 sequence is CASSFGTGAYEQYF. Here the CDR3 DNA reads TGTGCCAGCAGTTTTGGGACAGGGGCCTACGAGCAGTACTTC.

This clonotype showed up many times. The chain has TRBV12-3 or TRBV12-4 and TRBJ2-2; 7 bases agree with TRBD2. Germline trimming cut 6 bases from V and 1 base from J; bases unmatched to any gene: 2. The CDR3 loop spans 14 amino acids. CDR3 sequence (DNA): TGTGCCAGCAGCTCTAGCGGGAACACCGGGGAGCTGTTTTTT. This translates into CASSSSGNTGELFF.

The CDR3 loop is CASSLPRNQETQYF. The CDR3 DNA reads TGTGCCAGCAGTTTGCCGAGGAACCAAGAGACCCAGTACTTC. The chain employs TRBV12-3 or TRBV12-4 and TRBJ2-5, with unresolved D. The CDR3 spans 14 residues. With 3 bases removed from V and 0 bases from J, the gap between germline ends came to 8 bases.

The chain carries TRBV30 and TRBJ1-2; D is undetermined. This CDR3 has 11 residues. Germline V gene lookup returns CDR1 GTSNPN and CDR2 SVGIG (reference sequence). V was shortened by 2 bases and J by 5 bases, with 6 bases between the two germline ends. CDR3 in DNA: TGTGCCTGGAGTACAAAATATGGCTACACCTTC. Its protein is CAWSTKYGYTF.

The chain couples TRBV6-5 to TRBJ2-7, with D possibly being TRBD1 (6 bases). CDR1 MNHEY and CDR2 SVGAGI come from the germline V gene. This CDR3 has 14 amino acids. V was clipped by 7 bases and J by 0 bases, with 13 bases between them. CDR3 bases: TGTGCCAGCACCTTAACCAGGGGCTCCTACGAGCAGTACTTC. It translates to CASTLTRGSYEQYF.

As concerns this clonotype: One end of the junction fails to match germline, which may point to a read error. This sequence joins TRBV15 and TRBJ2-7, with D perhaps assigned TRBD1 or TRBD2 (5 bases each). This CDR3 comprises 14 residues. Germline-derived CDR1 and CDR2 are LNHNV and YYDKDF (reference sequence). CDR3 nucleotides: TGTGCCACCAGCAGGGGGACCGTCTCCTCCGAGCAGTACTTC. It translates to CATSRGTVSSEQYF.

CDR3 loop: CASSVTSGVTGELFF. CDR3 DNA: TGTGCCAGCAGCGTAACTAGCGGGGTCACCGGGGAGCTGTTTTTT. The chain carries TRBV9 and TRBJ2-2; TRBD2 agrees at 10 bases. Germline CDR1 and CDR2: SGDLS and YYNGEE. CDR3 length equals 15 residues. The V gene end was trimmed by 1 base and the J gene end by 4 bases; junction bases not matched to a gene: 1. Full variable domain (outside the CDR3, taken from reference TRBV9 and TRBJ2-2): DSGVTQTPKHLITATGQRVTLRCSPRSGDLSVYWYQQSLDQGLQFLIQYYNGEERAKGNILERFSAQQFPDLHSELNLSSLELGDSALYFCASSVTSGVTGELFFGEGSRLTVL.

This chain uses TRBV7-9 with TRBJ2-5; 10 nucleotides match TRBD2. Germline CDR1 is SEHNR and CDR2 is FQNEAQ (reference sequence). This CDR3 contains 16 residues. V dropped 4 bases and J dropped 2; count of bases not matched to a gene: 7. CDR3 nucleotides: TGTGCCAGCAGCTCGCGACTAGCGGGCCCTCAAGAGACCCAGTACTTC. Protein: CASSSRLAGPQETQYF. Drawing the rest from reference TRBV7-9 and TRBJ2-5, the complete variable domain is DTGVSQNPRHKITKRGQNVTFRCDPISEHNRLYWYRQTLGQGPEFLTYFQNEAQLEKSRLLSDRFSAERPKGSFSTLEIQRTEQGDSAMYLCASSSRLAGPQETQYFGPGTRLLVL.

This clonotype has just a few counts. The chain uses TRBV29-1 and TRBJ1-1; 7 bases match TRBD1. CDR3 length: 14 residues. Germline CDR1 reads SQVTM; CDR2 reads ANQGSEA. With 1 base clipped from V and 1 base from J, the junction kept 3 bases outside the gene matches. CDR3 DNA sequence: TGCAGCGTTGAAGGTACAGGGGAGAACACTGAAGCTTTCTTT. It specifies CSVEGTGENTEAFF.

In its sample, this clonotype was seen a few times. The chain links TRBV29-1 to TRBJ1-2, with D hard to call. Looked up from germline, CDR1 is SQVTM and CDR2 is ANQGSEA. This CDR3 is built from 13 residues. Trimming stripped 5 bases from V and 4 bases from J, with 14 bases between. CDR3 nucleotides: TGCAGCGTTCTGGACGGCGAATCCTATGGCTACACCTTC. Translating gives CSVLDGESYGYTF.

This clonotype has only a few counts. The chain combines TRBV7-2 with TRBJ1-5, with 9 bases aligning to TRBD1. CDR3 length: 15 residues. V gave up 3 bases and J gave up 6 bases; unmatched junction bases: 6. Germline V lookup: CDR1 SGHTA, CDR2 FQGNSA. This CDR3 reads CASSFGQGRIQPQHF. The CDR3 bases are TGTGCCAGCAGCTTCGGACAGGGGAGGATTCAGCCCCAGCATTTT.

In this sample, this clonotype turned up a few times. The chain links TRBV10-3 to TRBJ1-1; possibly TRBD1 for D (6 bases). Trimming cost V 0 bases and J 5 bases, with 16 bases left between them. Germline CDR1 is ENHRY and CDR2 is SYGVKD. The CDR3 is 16 residues long. Here the CDR3 reads CAISESQGRRGTEAFF. For the CDR3, the DNA is TGTGCCATCAGTGAGTCGCAGGGGCGGAGAGGAACTGAAGCTTTCTTT.

Many counts were recorded for this clonotype. This chain joins TRBV5-1 and TRBJ2-1, with unresolved D. V shed 5 bases and J shed 5 bases, with 14 bases lying between them. Germline V CDR1 and CDR2: SGHRS, YFSETQ. There are 14 residues in the CDR3. CDR3 nucleotide sequence: TGCGCCAGCAGGGCACAGACGTCAAACAATGAGCAGTTCTTC. It translates to CASRAQTSNNEQFF.

This chain uses TRBV10-3 with TRBJ1-5; a weak D match, TRBD1 (5 bases). The CDR3 length is 15 residues. Trimming removed 2 bases from V and 7 bases from J, with 15 bases in between. The germline gives CDR1 ENHRY, CDR2 SYGVKD. The CDR3 loop reads CAISEGVGPLQPQHF. CDR3 nucleotides: TGTGCCATCAGTGAGGGGGTGGGGCCCCTCCAGCCCCAGCATTTT.

To note about this clonotype: The junction departs from germline at one end; a sequencing error may be responsible. This chain links TRBV18 with TRBJ1-4, with D perhaps matching TRBD1 (6 bases). The CDR3 runs 14 residues. Looked up from germline, CDR1 is KGHSH and CDR2 is LQKENI. The CDR3 bases are TGTGCCAGCTCGCCACAGGGCTATAATGAAAAACTGTTTTTT. Amino acid sequence: CASSPQGYNEKLFF. Drawing the rest from reference TRBV18 and TRBJ1-4, the complete variable domain is NAGVMQNPRHLVRRRGQEARLRCSPMKGHSHVYWYRQLPEEGLKFMVYLQKENIIDESGMPKERFSAEFPKEGPSILRIQQVVRGDSAAYFCASSPQGYNEKLFFGSGTQLSVL.

This clonotype was counted a few times. V and J are TRBV20-1 and TRBJ1-2, with 7 nucleotides matching TRBD1. CDR3 size: 13 residues. The germline V gene encodes CDR1 DFQATT and CDR2 SNEGSKA (reference sequence). V lost 4 bases to trimming and J lost 3 bases; unmatched junction nucleotides: 5. CDR3 in DNA: TGCAGTGCTACCAGACAGGGCCACTATGGCTACACCTTC. Protein: CSATRQGHYGYTF.

This chain uses TRBV7-2 with TRBJ1-6; D possibly corresponds to TRBD1 (5 bases). Germline V CDR1 and CDR2: SGHTA, FQGNSA. Trimming stripped 1 base from V and 7 bases from J, with 14 bases between. The CDR3 extends over 16 amino acids. The CDR3 region has the DNA TGTGCCAGCAGCTTAGTAGGCACGGGACTGAATTCACCCCTCCACTTT. It is translated as CASSLVGTGLNSPLHF.

The chain employs TRBV11-2 and TRBJ2-7; TRBD1 aligns across 7 bases. Germline V gene sequence: CDR1 SGHAT, CDR2 FQNNGV. With V trimmed by 1 base and J by 3 bases, 3 bases remained unmatched. The CDR3 length is 14 residues. CDR3 in DNA: TGTGCCAGCAGCTTAGGCCAGGGGGACTACGAGCAGTACTTC. Its translation is CASSLGQGDYEQYF.

CDR3 bases: TGTGCCAGCAGCGCAGACGGTTCAGAGCAGTTCTTC. Residues: CASSADGSEQFF. The chain carries TRBV11-2 and TRBJ2-1; the D is unclear. V dropped 5 bases and J dropped 10 bases, with 12 bases sitting between them. The CDR3 consists of 12 residues. Germline V CDR1 and CDR2: SGHAT, FQNNGV.

Only a few counts were recorded for this clonotype. The chain links TRBV12-3 or TRBV12-4 to TRBJ1-5; TRBD1 might be the D (6 bases). V gave up 6 bases and J gave up 6 bases, with 9 bases separating them. This CDR3 comprises 12 residues. The CDR3 protein is CASRKGGQPQHF. The CDR3 DNA follows: TGTGCCAGCAGAAAGGGGGGTCAGCCCCAGCATTTT.

The V gene is TRBV6-5, the J gene TRBJ1-1, with 10 bases lining up with TRBD1. Trimming removed 5 bases from V and 4 bases from J; junction bases left unmatched: 13. This CDR3 contains 17 residues. Germline V lookup: CDR1 MNHEY, CDR2 SVGAGI. CDR3: CASSPMTGTGDVTEAFF. Written as DNA, the CDR3 is TGTGCCAGCAGTCCGATGACCGGGACAGGGGATGTCACTGAAGCTTTCTTT.